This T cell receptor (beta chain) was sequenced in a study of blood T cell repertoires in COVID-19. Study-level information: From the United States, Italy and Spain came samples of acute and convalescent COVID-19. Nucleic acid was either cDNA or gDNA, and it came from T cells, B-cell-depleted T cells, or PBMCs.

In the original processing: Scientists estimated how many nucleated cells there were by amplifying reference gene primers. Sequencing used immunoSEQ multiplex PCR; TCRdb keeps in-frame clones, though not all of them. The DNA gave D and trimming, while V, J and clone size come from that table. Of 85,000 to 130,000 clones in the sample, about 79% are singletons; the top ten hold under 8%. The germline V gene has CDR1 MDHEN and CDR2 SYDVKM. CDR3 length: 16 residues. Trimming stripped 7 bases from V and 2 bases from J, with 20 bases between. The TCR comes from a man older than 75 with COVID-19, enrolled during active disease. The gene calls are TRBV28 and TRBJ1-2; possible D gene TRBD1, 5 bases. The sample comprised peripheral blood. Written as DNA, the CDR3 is TGTGCCAGCACCCCCGATCGTGGGGGGAAAAACTATGGCTACACCTTC. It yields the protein CASTPDRGGKNYGYTF.